This T cell receptor (beta chain) was found in a study of blood T cell repertoires in COVID-19. For the study at large: The samples span acute and convalescent COVID-19 from the United States, Italy and Spain. Sample material is recorded as cDNA or gDNA derived from T cells, B-cell-depleted T cells, or PBMCs.

This study enrolled people aged about 18 to 100 from around 26 US geographic areas. In the original analysis: Amplifying reference gene primers gave estimates of nucleated cell counts. Method: immunoSEQ multiplex PCR; TCRdb's copy keeps in-frame clones and lacks some. V and J calls and clone size are as listed in that table; D and trimming were resolved from the DNA. The table has a few hundred thousand clones, about 91% seen once. CDR1 and CDR2 from the germline V gene are LGHDT and YNNKEL (reference sequence). The length of the CDR3 is 15 residues. Trimming took 5 bases from V and 8 from J, leaving 19 bases between them.

Sequenced input: PBMCs or T cells enriched from blood (not recorded which). The sequence was obtained from a woman between 40 and 55 years old with acute COVID-19. The chain has TRBV3-1 (or the pseudogene TRBV3-2) and TRBJ2-1; D is perhaps TRBD1 (5 bases). The DNA of the CDR3 is TGTGCCAGCAGCAGCAGGGAAAGAGTAGTCGATGAGCAGTTCTTC. This encodes CASSSRERVVDEQFF.